Described below is a single T cell receptor (beta chain) sequence and its context. Its cognate antigen is unknown. The data were taken from a study of CD8 T cells in ankylosing spondylitis. Whole-study findings and limits: One TCR beta motif, made up of roughly 8 highly homologous variants, appeared characteristic of ankylosing spondylitis blood.

This CDR3 spans 13 amino acids. Trimming pared 3 bases from V and 2 bases from J, leaving 8 bases between. The germline gives CDR1 SEHNR, CDR2 FQNEAQ (reference sequence). 5'-RACE, quantitative and with molecular barcodes, yielded the TCR beta libraries. TCRdb fed the 5' RACE reads into MiXCR, producing one record per CDR3 protein. The table shows about 31,000 distinct CDR3 sequences, with 5.5% to 8% occurring only once. The sequence derives from a male donor with ankylosing spondylitis or in good health (not recorded which). Sequenced: blood, either unsorted or a sorted T cell fraction (not recorded which). V is TRBV7-9 and J is TRBJ2-7; D gene ambiguous. The CDR3 nucleotides are TGTGCCAGCAGCTTTCCAGGTCCCTACGAGCAGTACTTC. Translated, it gives CASSFPGPYEQYF. The full variable domain, rest sourced from reference TRBV7-9 and TRBJ2-7, is DTGVSQNPRHKITKRGQNVTFRCDPISEHNRLYWYRQTLGQGPEFLTYFQNEAQLEKSRLLSDRFSAERPKGSFSTLEIQRTEQGDSAMYLCASSFPGPYEQYFGPGTRLTVT.